This TCR beta chain was identified in a study of T cell responses to AZD1222 COVID-19 vaccine. Findings and caveats of the study: In a largely white British group with more females than males, clonal diversity was possibly underestimated.

Here immunoSEQ multiplex PCR was the method, and the copy in TCRdb shows in-frame clones only, minus some. The table lists 90,000 to 130,000 clones, 70% to 90% of them singletons. This CDR3 contains 12 residues. V lost 7 bases and J 4 bases, leaving 11 bases between the germline ends. This clone came up a few times. What it recognizes is unknown. The sample was peripheral blood, taken on day 0 of AZD1222 vaccination. The sequence was obtained from an adult in good health. This sequence joins TRBV12-3 or TRBV12-4 and TRBJ2-7; perhaps TRBD1 as D (6 bases). The CDR3 nucleotides read TGTGCCAGCAAAAGGGACATTTACGAGCAGTACTTC. The encoded protein is CASKRDIYEQYF.